These T cell receptor beta chains were read from a single sample in a study of T cells after posttransplantation cyclophosphamide. The assay was immunoSEQ multiplex PCR, and TCRdb's table has in-frame clones only and misses some. The sample records approximately 26,000 clones, about nine tenths being singletons. Sequenced material: PBMCs. The source is a man aged 45-65 years. CDR3s include the opening cysteine and the closing phenylalanine or tryptophan. A D gene is named only where the DNA matches it firmly. The size field is filled for only some rows; it gives once, few, many or a size class.

j_call: TRBJ2-7
v_call: TRBV6-1
clone_size: -
d_call: TRBD2
cdr3_nt: TGTGCCAGCAGCCTTAGCGGGGCCGAGCAGTACTTC
cdr3_aa: CASSLSGAEQYF

j_call: TRBJ2-5
v_call: TRBV5-1
clone_size: -
d_call: -
cdr3_nt: TGCGCCAGCCATTCCTATGAGACCCAGTACTTC
cdr3_aa: CASHSYETQYF

j_call: TRBJ2-5
v_call: TRBV5-1
clone_size: -
d_call: -
cdr3_nt: TGCGCCAGCAGCTTGGGTCTAGAGACCCAGTACTTC
cdr3_aa: CASSLGLETQYF

j_call: TRBJ1-4
v_call: TRBV7-9
clone_size: once
d_call: -
cdr3_nt: TGTGCCAGCAGCTTCGGGGGGCTTATTAATGAAAAACTGTTTTTT
cdr3_aa: CASSFGGLINEKLFF

j_call: TRBJ2-3
v_call: TRBV11-2
clone_size: -
d_call: -
cdr3_nt: TGTGCCAGCAGCGCGGGGAGGCTTCCTACTAGCACAGATACGCAGTATTTT
cdr3_aa: CASSAGRLPTSTDTQYF

j_call: TRBJ1-2
v_call: TRBV18
clone_size: -
d_call: TRBD1
cdr3_nt: TGTGCCAGCTCACTAGGGGGACAGGCGGGCGACTATGGCTACACCTTC
cdr3_aa: CASSLGGQAGDYGYTF

j_call: TRBJ2-4
v_call: TRBV28
clone_size: once
d_call: -
cdr3_nt: TGTGCCAGCAGTTTCCTTGGCAGGCAACTTCAGTACTTC
cdr3_aa: CASSFLGRQLQYF

j_call: TRBJ2-4
v_call: TRBV7-2
clone_size: -
d_call: TRBD1
cdr3_nt: TGTGCCAGCAGCTTTGACAGGGTCTGGAGCATTCAGTACTTC
cdr3_aa: CASSFDRVWSIQYF

j_call: TRBJ1-4
v_call: TRBV2
clone_size: -
d_call: TRBD1
cdr3_nt: TGTGCCAGCAGTGAAGCCCCGGGTCCTCAGGGGGCTTTAAAACTGTTTTTT
cdr3_aa: CASSEAPGPQGALKLFF

j_call: TRBJ1-5
v_call: TRBV28
clone_size: -
d_call: TRBD1
cdr3_nt: TGTGCCAGCAGCCAGGGGGACAAGCCCCAGCATTTT
cdr3_aa: CASSQGDKPQHF

j_call: TRBJ2-1
v_call: TRBV9
clone_size: -
d_call: -
cdr3_nt: TGTGCCAGCAGCCCGGACGGGACTTACAATGAGCAGTTCTTC
cdr3_aa: CASSPDGTYNEQFF

j_call: TRBJ1-2
v_call: TRBV6-5
clone_size: -
d_call: -
cdr3_nt: TGTGCCACCCTTGGGGCACAGGGATACTATGGCTACACCTTC
cdr3_aa: CATLGAQGYYGYTF

j_call: TRBJ2-5
v_call: TRBV18
clone_size: -
d_call: -
cdr3_nt: TGTGCCAGCTCCCCCGGCATCGGGGAGACCCAGTACTTC
cdr3_aa: CASSPGIGETQYF

j_call: TRBJ1-2
v_call: TRBV6-6
clone_size: -
d_call: TRBD1
cdr3_nt: TGTGCCAGCAGTTACTCGGGACAGGGGATCTTTACTGGCTACACCTTC
cdr3_aa: CASSYSGQGIFTGYTF

j_call: TRBJ2-2
v_call: TRBV7-3
clone_size: -
d_call: -
cdr3_nt: TGTGCCAGCAGCTTATACCGGGGTATAGGGGAGCTGTTTTTT
cdr3_aa: CASSLYRGIGELFF

j_call: TRBJ1-5
v_call: TRBV6-1
clone_size: few
d_call: -
cdr3_nt: TGTGCCAGCAGTCAAGGGAGGCCCCAGCATTTT
cdr3_aa: CASSQGRPQHF

j_call: TRBJ2-2
v_call: TRBV19
clone_size: -
d_call: TRBD2
cdr3_nt: TGTGCCAGTAGTATCGCGGGGGGGGCGACCACCGGGGAGCTGTTTTTT
cdr3_aa: CASSIAGGATTGELFF

j_call: TRBJ2-1
v_call: TRBV7-8
clone_size: -
d_call: TRBD2
cdr3_nt: TGTGCCAGCAGCTCCTGGACTAGCGGGGAGGATGAGCAGTTCTTC
cdr3_aa: CASSSWTSGEDEQFF

j_call: TRBJ1-4
v_call: TRBV5-6
clone_size: few
d_call: TRBD1
cdr3_nt: TGTGCCAGCTCTTACCTGGGACAGGGAGGTGAAAAACTGTTTTTT
cdr3_aa: CASSYLGQGGEKLFF

j_call: TRBJ1-5
v_call: TRBV30
clone_size: -
d_call: TRBD1
cdr3_nt: TGTGCCTGGACGACAGGGGGGCATCAGCCCCAGCATTTT
cdr3_aa: CAWTTGGHQPQHF

j_call: TRBJ2-7
v_call: TRBV6-5
clone_size: -
d_call: TRBD1
cdr3_nt: TGTGCCAGCAAAAGGGACAGGATCTCCTACGAGCAGTACTTC
cdr3_aa: CASKRDRISYEQYF

j_call: TRBJ2-5
v_call: TRBV5-1
clone_size: -
d_call: -
cdr3_nt: TGCGCCAGCAGCTTTAGTGGAGTGGAGACCCAGTACTTC
cdr3_aa: CASSFSGVETQYF

j_call: TRBJ1-1
v_call: TRBV7-9
clone_size: large
d_call: TRBD1
cdr3_nt: TGTGCCAGTAACAGGGGGCTTGTCACTGAAGCTTTCTTT
cdr3_aa: CASNRGLVTEAFF

j_call: TRBJ1-5
v_call: TRBV19
clone_size: -
d_call: -
cdr3_nt: TGTGCCAGTAGTATATCGCCCGGGGGTAGGAATCAGCCCCAGCATTTT
cdr3_aa: CASSISPGGRNQPQHF

j_call: TRBJ1-4
v_call: TRBV19
clone_size: -
d_call: -
cdr3_nt: TGTGCCAGTAGTATAGGCAGGGCGAAACTGTTTTTT
cdr3_aa: CASSIGRAKLFF

j_call: TRBJ1-4
v_call: TRBV11-2
clone_size: -
d_call: -
cdr3_nt: TGTGCCAGCAGCTCAGGGTCCTTCGAAAAACTGTTTTTT
cdr3_aa: CASSSGSFEKLFF

j_call: TRBJ1-4
v_call: TRBV7-2
clone_size: -
d_call: -
cdr3_nt: TGTGCCAGCAGCTTAGTGGGCCCTGAAAAACTGTTTTTT
cdr3_aa: CASSLVGPEKLFF

j_call: TRBJ1-2
v_call: TRBV5-1
clone_size: -
d_call: -
cdr3_nt: TGCGCCAGCAGCTTGGCCGGGGAGTATGGCTACACCTTC
cdr3_aa: CASSLAGEYGYTF

j_call: TRBJ2-1
v_call: TRBV5-8
clone_size: -
d_call: -
cdr3_nt: TGTGCCAGCAGCTTGAACCAGGGCTATGAGCAGTTCTTC
cdr3_aa: CASSLNQGYEQFF